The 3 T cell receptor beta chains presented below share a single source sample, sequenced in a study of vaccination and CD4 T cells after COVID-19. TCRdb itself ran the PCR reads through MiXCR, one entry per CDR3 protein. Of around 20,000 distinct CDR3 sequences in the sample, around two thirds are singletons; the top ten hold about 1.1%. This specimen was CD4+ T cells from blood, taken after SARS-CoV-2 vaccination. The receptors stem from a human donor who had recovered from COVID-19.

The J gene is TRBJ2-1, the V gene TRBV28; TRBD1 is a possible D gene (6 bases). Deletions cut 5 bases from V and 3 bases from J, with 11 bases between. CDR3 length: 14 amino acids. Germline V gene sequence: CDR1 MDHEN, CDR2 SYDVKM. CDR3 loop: CASSHRTDYNEQFF. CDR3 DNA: TGTGCCAGCAGTCATCGGACAGACTACAATGAGCAGTTCTTC.

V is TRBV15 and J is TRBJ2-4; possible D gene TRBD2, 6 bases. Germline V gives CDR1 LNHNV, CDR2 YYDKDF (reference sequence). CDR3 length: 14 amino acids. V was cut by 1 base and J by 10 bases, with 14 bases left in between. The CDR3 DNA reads TGTGCCACCAGCAGAGCTCGGGCGGGGCGTATTCAGTACTTC. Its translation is CATSRARAGRIQYF.

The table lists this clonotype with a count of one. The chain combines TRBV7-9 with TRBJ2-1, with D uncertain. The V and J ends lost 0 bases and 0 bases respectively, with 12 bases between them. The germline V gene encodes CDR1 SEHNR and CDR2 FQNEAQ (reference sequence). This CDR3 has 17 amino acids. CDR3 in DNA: TGTGCCAGCAGCTTAGCGTATTTTGTTAGCTCCTACAATGAGCAGTTCTTC. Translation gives CASSLAYFVSSYNEQFF. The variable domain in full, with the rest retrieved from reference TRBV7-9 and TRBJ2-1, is DTGVSQNPRHKITKRGQNVTFRCDPISEHNRLYWYRQTLGQGPEFLTYFQNEAQLEKSRLLSDRFSAERPKGSFSTLEIQRTEQGDSAMYLCASSLAYFVSSYNEQFFGPGTRLTVL.